Here is one TCR beta chain with its context. This record comes from a study of cytomegalovirus exposure and HLA in healthy donors. The primer mix had 60 Vbeta and 13 Jbeta primers. Generated by immunoSEQ multiplex PCR, the TCRdb table keeps only in-frame clones and is missing some. The sample includes 200,000 or so clones. The CDR3 extends over 11 amino acids. V lost 5 bases, J lost 7 bases, and 8 bases lay in between. Germline V gene lookup returns CDR1 SEHNR and CDR2 FQNEAQ (reference sequence). The sequence came from a boy aged 5-17 years in good health and CMV-seronegative. The source material was PBMCs. This chain connects TRBV7-9 to TRBJ1-2; D gene uncertain. The CDR3 DNA reads as TGTGCCAGCAGCCTGCGGGGTGGCTACACCTTC. Translation gives CASSLRGGYTF.